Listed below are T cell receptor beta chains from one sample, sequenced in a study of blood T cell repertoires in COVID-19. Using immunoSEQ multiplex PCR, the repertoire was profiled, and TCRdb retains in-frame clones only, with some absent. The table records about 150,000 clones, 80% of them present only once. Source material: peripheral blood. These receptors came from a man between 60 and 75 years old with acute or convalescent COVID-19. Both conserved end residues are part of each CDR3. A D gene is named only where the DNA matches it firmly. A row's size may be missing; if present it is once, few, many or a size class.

CDR3aa: CASSLDLKSPKNIQYF
CDR3nt: TGTGCCAGCAGCTTGGACCTAAAGTCTCCCAAAAACATTCAGTACTTC
abundance: -
d_gene: -
v_gene: TRBV5-4
j_gene: TRBJ2-4

CDR3aa: CASSQGTGGRETQYF
CDR3nt: TGTGCCAGCAGCCAAGGGACAGGGGGCAGGGAGACCCAGTACTTC
abundance: -
d_gene: TRBD1
v_gene: TRBV4-2
j_gene: TRBJ2-5

CDR3aa: CASSFGTSVAGELFF
CDR3nt: TGTGCCAGCAGCTTTGGGACTAGCGTGGCCGGGGAGCTGTTTTTT
abundance: -
d_gene: TRBD2
v_gene: TRBV11-2
j_gene: TRBJ2-2

CDR3aa: CASRGLSTNEKLFF
CDR3nt: TGTGCCAGCAGGGGCTTATCAACTAATGAAAAACTGTTTTTT
abundance: -
d_gene: -
v_gene: TRBV28
j_gene: TRBJ1-4

CDR3aa: CASSRTPGRQQPYNEQFF
CDR3nt: TGTGCCAGCAGCAGAACCCCTGGTCGACAGCAACCCTACAATGAGCAGTTCTTC
abundance: -
d_gene: -
v_gene: TRBV7-3
j_gene: TRBJ2-1

CDR3aa: CASSLPTGNKNQPQHF
CDR3nt: TGTGCCAGCAGCCTCCCCACAGGGAACAAAAATCAGCCCCAGCATTTT
abundance: -
d_gene: -
v_gene: TRBV28
j_gene: TRBJ1-5

CDR3aa: CASSLWSLTSNTEAFF
CDR3nt: TGTGCCAGCAGTTTATGGTCATTGACATCGAACACTGAAGCTTTCTTT
abundance: -
d_gene: -
v_gene: TRBV28
j_gene: TRBJ1-1

CDR3aa: CASSRLATSDTQYF
CDR3nt: TGTGCCAGCAGCCGACTAGCCACTTCGGATACGCAGTATTTT
abundance: -
d_gene: TRBD2
v_gene: TRBV27
j_gene: TRBJ2-3

CDR3aa: CASSQGGGGGEKLFF
CDR3nt: TGCGCCAGCAGTCAAGGGGGCGGGGGTGGTGAAAAACTGTTTTTT
abundance: once
d_gene: TRBD1
v_gene: TRBV4-3
j_gene: TRBJ1-4

CDR3aa: CASRTTGDNQPQHF
CDR3nt: TGTGCCAGCAGAACGACAGGGGACAATCAGCCCCAGCATTTT
abundance: once
d_gene: TRBD1
v_gene: TRBV28
j_gene: TRBJ1-5

CDR3aa: CASSVDPGQNSPLHF
CDR3nt: TGTGCCAGCAGCGTAGACCCGGGACAGAACTCACCCCTCCACTTT
abundance: many
d_gene: TRBD1
v_gene: TRBV7-2
j_gene: TRBJ1-6

CDR3aa: CASSSGGYEQYF
CDR3nt: TGTGCCAGCAGCTCGGGGGGCTACGAGCAGTACTTC
abundance: -
d_gene: TRBD2
v_gene: TRBV11-2
j_gene: TRBJ2-7

CDR3aa: CAWSLTRGRNIQYF
CDR3nt: TGTGCCTGGAGCTTAACTAGGGGGCGGAACATTCAGTACTTC
abundance: -
d_gene: TRBD1
v_gene: TRBV30
j_gene: TRBJ2-4

CDR3aa: CASRRLGSEQYF
CDR3nt: TGTGCCAGCAGGAGACTTGGGTCGGAACAGTACTTC
abundance: -
d_gene: -
v_gene: TRBV28
j_gene: TRBJ2-7

CDR3aa: CASGGSPSSYEQYF
CDR3nt: TGTGCCAGCGGGGGGTCCCCGAGCTCCTACGAGCAGTACTTC
abundance: once
d_gene: TRBD2
v_gene: TRBV19
j_gene: TRBJ2-7

CDR3aa: CASRGTAGQPQHF
CDR3nt: TGTGCCAGCAGGGGGACAGCGGGCCAGCCCCAGCATTTT
abundance: -
d_gene: TRBD1
v_gene: TRBV6-6
j_gene: TRBJ1-5

CDR3aa: CASSSGQGRSEAFF
CDR3nt: TGTGCCAGCAGCTCCGGACAGGGGCGTTCTGAAGCTTTCTTT
abundance: -
d_gene: TRBD1
v_gene: TRBV7-3
j_gene: TRBJ1-1

CDR3aa: CASSSGPNGDTEAFF
CDR3nt: TGTGCCAGCAGCAGCGGGCCAAACGGGGACACTGAAGCTTTCTTT
abundance: -
d_gene: -
v_gene: TRBV5-6
j_gene: TRBJ1-1

CDR3aa: CASSPTSGVIEQFF
CDR3nt: TGTGCCAGCAGCCCAACTAGCGGGGTTATTGAGCAGTTCTTC
abundance: -
d_gene: TRBD2
v_gene: TRBV7-3
j_gene: TRBJ2-1

CDR3aa: CASSQNTGRDGYTF
CDR3nt: TGTGCCAGCAGCCAAAATACAGGGAGAGATGGCTACACCTTC
abundance: -
d_gene: -
v_gene: TRBV3-1/TRBV3-2
j_gene: TRBJ1-2

CDR3aa: CASSNGQSSYEQYF
CDR3nt: TGTGCCAGCAGTAATGGACAATCCTCCTACGAGCAGTACTTC
abundance: -
d_gene: -
v_gene: TRBV6-6
j_gene: TRBJ2-7

CDR3aa: CASKEQALNTGELFF
CDR3nt: TGTGCCAGTAAGGAACAGGCATTGAACACCGGGGAGCTGTTTTTT
abundance: -
d_gene: -
v_gene: TRBV19
j_gene: TRBJ2-2

CDR3aa: CASSLGGGRNEQFF
CDR3nt: TGTGCCAGCAGCTTGGGCGGGGGGAGGAATGAGCAGTTCTTC
abundance: -
d_gene: TRBD2
v_gene: TRBV13
j_gene: TRBJ2-1

CDR3aa: CASSVGVEETQYF
CDR3nt: TGTGCCAGCAGTGTCGGGGTGGAAGAGACCCAGTACTTC
abundance: -
d_gene: -
v_gene: TRBV11-1
j_gene: TRBJ2-5

CDR3aa: CATRLAGGPFYEQYF
CDR3nt: TGTGCCACCCGACTAGCGGGAGGGCCGTTCTACGAGCAGTACTTC
abundance: few
d_gene: TRBD2
v_gene: TRBV2
j_gene: TRBJ2-7

CDR3aa: CARKPGGQGDWHEQFF
CDR3nt: TGTGCCAGAAAACCGGGGGGACAGGGGGACTGGCATGAGCAGTTCTTC
abundance: -
d_gene: TRBD1
v_gene: TRBV5-3
j_gene: TRBJ2-1

CDR3aa: CASSYARGPQHF
CDR3nt: TGTGCCAGCAGTTATGCTCGAGGGCCCCAGCATTTT
abundance: -
d_gene: -
v_gene: TRBV6-5
j_gene: TRBJ1-5

CDR3aa: CSVGGGRSYEQYF
CDR3nt: TGCAGCGTCGGGGGGGGTAGGAGCTACGAGCAGTACTTC
abundance: -
d_gene: TRBD2
v_gene: TRBV29-1
j_gene: TRBJ2-7

CDR3aa: CASSEEGNYGYTF
CDR3nt: TGTGCCAGCAGTGAGGAGGGGAACTATGGCTACACCTTC
abundance: -
d_gene: -
v_gene: TRBV2
j_gene: TRBJ1-2

CDR3aa: CASSDGDRGNQPQHF
CDR3nt: TGTGCCAGTAGCGATGGGGACAGAGGCAATCAGCCCCAGCATTTT
abundance: once
d_gene: TRBD1
v_gene: TRBV19
j_gene: TRBJ1-5

CDR3aa: CAWSVGAGYEQYF
CDR3nt: TGTGCCTGGAGTGTGGGGGCGGGCTACGAGCAGTACTTC
abundance: many
d_gene: -
v_gene: TRBV30
j_gene: TRBJ2-7

CDR3aa: CASSPASGSGTDTQYF
CDR3nt: TGTGCCAGCAGCCCGGCCAGCGGGAGTGGCACAGATACGCAGTATTTT
abundance: -
d_gene: TRBD2
v_gene: TRBV9
j_gene: TRBJ2-3

CDR3aa: CASSELQNTEAFF
CDR3nt: TGTGCCAGCAGTGAATTACAGAACACTGAAGCTTTCTTT
abundance: -
d_gene: -
v_gene: TRBV6-1
j_gene: TRBJ1-1

CDR3aa: CASSLEGAETQYF
CDR3nt: TGCGCCAGCAGCTTGGAGGGGGCAGAGACCCAGTACTTC
abundance: -
d_gene: TRBD1
v_gene: TRBV5-1
j_gene: TRBJ2-5

CDR3aa: CSGRQGDGYTF
CDR3nt: TGCAGCGGCAGACAGGGAGATGGCTACACCTTC
abundance: -
d_gene: TRBD1
v_gene: TRBV29-1
j_gene: TRBJ1-2

CDR3aa: CATSREASRGAGDEQFF
CDR3nt: TGTGCCACCAGCAGAGAGGCTTCCCGGGGGGCTGGGGATGAGCAGTTCTTC
abundance: -
d_gene: -
v_gene: TRBV15
j_gene: TRBJ2-1

CDR3aa: CASSLTLGTRRETQYF
CDR3nt: TGTGCCAGCAGTCTCACTTTAGGGACTAGGAGGGAAACCCAGTACTTC
abundance: -
d_gene: TRBD2
v_gene: TRBV28
j_gene: TRBJ2-5

CDR3aa: CAITDPGQRGDYGYTF
CDR3nt: TGTGCCATCACCGACCCGGGACAGCGAGGGGACTATGGCTACACCTTC
abundance: few
d_gene: TRBD1
v_gene: TRBV10-3
j_gene: TRBJ1-2

CDR3aa: CASSRDRTGKANTEAFF
CDR3nt: TGCGCCAGCAGCCGGGACCGGACAGGGAAGGCGAACACTGAAGCTTTCTTT
abundance: -
d_gene: TRBD1
v_gene: TRBV5-1
j_gene: TRBJ1-1

CDR3aa: CASSHSPGSVRTGELFF
CDR3nt: TGCGCCAGCAGCCACTCACCAGGGTCGGTAAGGACCGGGGAGCTGTTTTTT
abundance: -
d_gene: -
v_gene: TRBV4-3
j_gene: TRBJ2-2

CDR3aa: CASSSNTGGYGYTF
CDR3nt: TGTGCCAGTAGTAGTAACACAGGGGGTTATGGCTACACCTTC
abundance: -
d_gene: TRBD1
v_gene: TRBV19
j_gene: TRBJ1-2

CDR3aa: CASSPIGRDTGELFF
CDR3nt: TGTGCCAGCAGCCCTATAGGGAGGGACACCGGGGAGCTGTTTTTT
abundance: -
d_gene: TRBD2
v_gene: TRBV7-9
j_gene: TRBJ2-2

CDR3aa: CASSKGGAGKDEQFF
CDR3nt: TGTGCCAGCAGTAAAGGGGGCGCGGGAAAGGATGAGCAGTTCTTC
abundance: -
d_gene: -
v_gene: TRBV6-6
j_gene: TRBJ2-1